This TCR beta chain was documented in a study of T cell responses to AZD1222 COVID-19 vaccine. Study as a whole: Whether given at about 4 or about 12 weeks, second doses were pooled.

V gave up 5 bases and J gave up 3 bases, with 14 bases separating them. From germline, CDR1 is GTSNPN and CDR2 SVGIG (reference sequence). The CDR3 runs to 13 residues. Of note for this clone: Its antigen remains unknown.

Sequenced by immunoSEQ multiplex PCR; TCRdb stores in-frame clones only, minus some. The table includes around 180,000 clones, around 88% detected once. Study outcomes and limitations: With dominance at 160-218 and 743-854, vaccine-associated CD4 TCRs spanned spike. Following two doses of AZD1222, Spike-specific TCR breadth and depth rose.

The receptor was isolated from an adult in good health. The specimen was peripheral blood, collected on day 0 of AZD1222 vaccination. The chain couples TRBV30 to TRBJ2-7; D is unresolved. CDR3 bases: TGTGCCTGGGCCGTAGGACGGAGCTACGAGCAGTACTTC. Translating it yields CAWAVGRSYEQYF. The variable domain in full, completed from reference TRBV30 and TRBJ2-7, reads SQTIHQWPATLVQPVGSPLSLECTVEGTSNPNLYWYRQAAGRGLQLLFYSVGIGQISSEVPQNLSASRPQDRQFILSSKKLLLSDSGFYLCAWAVGRSYEQYFGPGTRLTVT.